This T cell receptor beta chain is drawn from a study of metastatic and nonmetastatic thyroid tumors. Overall study context: Repertoires from malignant and benign thyroid patients were compared across blood and tumor or nodule tissue.

No patient had received any treatment before thyroid surgery. The germline V gene encodes CDR1 SGHRS and CDR2 YFSETQ. The CDR3 loop spans 12 amino acids. Trimming left V 7 bases short and J 3 bases short, with 10 bases between. Authors' methods: A classifier of distant metastasis in papillary thyroid cancer was built from CDR3 differences (across clinicopathological groups). TCRdb re-called the PCR reads with MiXCR. TCRdb's processing, not the authors' own work, is the source of the V and J calls. The data contain roughly 15,000 clones, approximately 30% of them singletons. This clone was seen at least ten times.

The gene calls are TRBV5-1 and TRBJ2-5; D could derive from TRBD1 or TRBD2 (5 bases each). The origin of this receptor is a female donor with papillary thyroid cancer or a benign thyroid nodule (not recorded which). Some clones in this sample may be carry-over from other donors' samples. The sample taken for sequencing was tumor tissue. The CDR3 DNA reads as TGCGCCAGCCTCGGGGCGGAAGAGACCCAGTACTTC. It specifies CASLGAEETQYF.